This T cell receptor beta chain was identified during a study of cytomegalovirus exposure and HLA in healthy donors. General observations from the study: The presence/absence work took it that sequencing depth was about the same across donors. Among TCR beta chains, those listed as cytomegalovirus-associated numbered more than 150.

Concerning this clone: Its antigen is unknown.

The junction had 5 bases not matched to a gene; V was cut back by 6 bases and J by 1 base. The CDR3 extends over 15 amino acids. CDR1 is ENHRY and CDR2 is SYGVKD in the germline V gene. PCR used 60 Vbeta primers and 13 Jbeta primers. The assay was immunoSEQ multiplex PCR, and TCRdb's table has in-frame clones only and misses some. The table has more than 100,000 clones, roughly 70% seen once; the top ten hold approximately 3.5%. The receptor's source is a woman aged 45-60 years in good health and CMV-seronegative. Sequenced input: PBMCs. The chain recombines TRBV10-3 with TRBJ2-7; 11 bases align to TRBD2. CDR3: CAIRSGTSGSYEQYF. The CDR3, as DNA: TGTGCCATCAGGTCCGGGACTAGCGGATCCTACGAGCAGTACTTC.